Presented here are 21 T cell receptor beta chains from one specimen sequenced in a study of blood T cell repertoires in COVID-19. Only in-frame clones appear in the TCRdb table, and some are missing; sequencing was by immunoSEQ multiplex PCR. The data show about 110,000 clones, roughly 80% seen once. The sample consisted of peripheral blood. The receptors were sampled from a man in his 70s with active or convalescent COVID-19.

The rearrangement joins TRBV3-1 (or the pseudogene TRBV3-2) to TRBJ2-5, with TRBD2 matching 9 bases. The CDR3 runs 16 residues. J gave up 4 bases and V 0 bases, and 6 bases lay outside the gene matches. Germline V CDR1 and CDR2: LGHDT, YNNKEL (reference sequence). In nucleotides, the CDR3 is TGTGCCAGCAGCCAAGAGATAGGAGCGGGGGGAGAGACCCAGTACTTC. This translates into CASSQEIGAGGETQYF.

The genes are TRBV27 and TRBJ1-4; tentative D call: TRBD1 (5 bases). The V gene lost 5 bases and the J gene lost 0 bases, with 10 bases spanning the gap. This CDR3 has 15 residues. Germline V gene sequence: CDR1 MNHEY, CDR2 SMNVEV (reference sequence). The CDR3 DNA follows: TGTGCCAGCAGTCTGGGGGGTGCAACTAATGAAAAACTGTTTTTT. This sequence encodes CASSLGGATNEKLFF.

Relative to its sample, this clone is medium-sized. V and J are TRBV3-1 (or the pseudogene TRBV3-2) and TRBJ1-4; D ambiguous. Germline CDR1 is LGHDT and CDR2 is YNNKEL (reference sequence). The CDR3 has 12 amino acids. Trimming shortened V by 0 bases and J by 8 bases, and 4 bases separated the two germline ends. The CDR3 nucleotides read TGTGCCAGCAGCCAAGAGCGGGAAAAACTGTTTTTT. It codes for CASSQEREKLFF.

This clone was picked up one time. V usage is TRBV29-1 and J usage is TRBJ2-7, with D maybe TRBD2 (6 bases). V was clipped by 0 bases and J by 0 bases, with 9 bases between them. The CDR3 loop spans 14 amino acids. Germline V gene sequence: CDR1 SQVTM, CDR2 ANQGSEA. CDR3 in DNA: TGCAGCGTTGAAGATCGGGGGAACTCCTACGAGCAGTACTTC. Its translation: CSVEDRGNSYEQYF.

The V gene is TRBV7-9, the J gene TRBJ2-2, with D possibly TRBD1 on 6 matching bases. The germline V and J ends were trimmed by 5 bases and 0 bases, with 13 bases remaining between them. The CDR3 consists of 16 residues. Per germline, CDR1 SEHNR and CDR2 FQNEAQ (reference sequence). The CDR3 DNA sequence: TGTGCCAGCAGCCATGGACAGTCGTCGAACACCGGGGAGCTGTTTTTT. Translated, it gives CASSHGQSSNTGELFF.

The chain has TRBV15 and TRBJ1-5, with 7 bases aligning to TRBD1. Germline-derived CDR1 and CDR2 are LNHNV and YYDKDF (reference sequence). After removal of 4 bases from V and 6 bases from J, the junction contained 6 bases not matched to a gene. This CDR3 has 14 amino acids. The CDR3 protein is CATSTGQVFQPQHF. The CDR3 coding sequence is TGTGCCACCAGCACAGGACAGGTTTTTCAGCCCCAGCATTTT. Full variable domain (missing parts from reference TRBV15 and TRBJ1-5): DAMVIQNPRYQVTQFGKPVTLSCSQTLNHNVMYWYQQKSSQAPKLLFHYYDKDFNNEADTPDNFQSRRPNTSFCFLDIRSPGLGDTAMYLCATSTGQVFQPQHFGDGTRLSIL.

The chain is built from TRBV4-1 and TRBJ2-2; 7 nucleotides match TRBD1. Germline V gene sequence: CDR1 MGHRA, CDR2 YSYEKL. Germline trimming cut 4 bases from V and 8 bases from J; bases unmatched to any gene: 7. The CDR3 totals 14 residues. The CDR3 protein is CASSLTGNEGELFF. CDR3 sequence (DNA): TGCGCCAGCAGCCTGACAGGGAATGAAGGGGAGCTGTTTTTT.

In this sample, this clone turned up once. This likely traces to a read error, being one base from a far larger clone. The chain employs TRBV21-1 and TRBJ2-7; the table gives TRBD2 as D, unverified against the DNA. TRBV21-1 is labeled a pseudogene. There are 14 residues in the CDR3. The CDR3 DNA sequence: TGTGGCAGCATAGGGGTAGCGGTTTCCTACGAGCAGTACTTC. It specifies CGSIGVAVSYEQYF.

This clone was observed once. The chain carries TRBV7-9 and TRBJ2-3; unclear D gene. The germline CDR1 and CDR2 sequences are SEHNR and FQNEAQ (reference sequence). This CDR3 has 14 amino acids. Trimming shortened V by 2 bases and J by 1 base, and 7 bases separated the two germline ends. CDR3 sequence reads: CASSLITGTDTQYF. CDR3 in DNA: TGTGCCAGCAGCTTAATTACAGGCACAGATACGCAGTATTTT.

The V and J genes are TRBV11-2 and TRBJ1-1; weak D call: TRBD1 (6 bases). The CDR3 consists of 15 residues. Germline V gene sequence: CDR1 SGHAT, CDR2 FQNNGV. Trimming took off 5 bases at V and 1 base at J, with 14 bases between the two ends. The CDR3 is CASSVTGNPNTEAFF. CDR3 in DNA: TGTGCCAGCAGCGTTACAGGGAACCCGAACACTGAAGCTTTCTTT.

This clone was detected only once. The chain links TRBV6-5 to TRBJ2-5; 7 bases are a match to TRBD2. V was pared by 7 bases and J by 5 bases, with 7 bases of the junction left unmatched. This CDR3 contains 13 residues. Germline assignment: CDR1 MNHEY and CDR2 SVGAGI. CDR3 sequence reads: CASILGGGETQYF. The DNA for the CDR3 is TGTGCCAGCATCTTGGGGGGAGGGGAGACCCAGTACTTC.

The chain is built from TRBV5-1 and TRBJ2-1; 8 nucleotides line up with TRBD2. From germline, CDR1 is SGHRS and CDR2 YFSETQ. J was trimmed by 3 bases and V by 5 bases; bases with no gene match: 13. The CDR3 covers 17 residues. The CDR3 nucleotides are TGCGCCAGCAGGACTATTATAGCGGGGATGAGCTACAATGAGCAGTTCTTC. Its protein product is CASRTIIAGMSYNEQFF.

The rearrangement links TRBV24-1 to TRBJ2-1; the D gene is possibly TRBD2 (7 bases). This CDR3 comprises 16 residues. Trimming removed 2 bases at V and 8 bases at J, with 18 bases between. Germline CDR1 reads KGHDR; CDR2 reads SFDVKD. The CDR3 here is CATSDSRGAGLDEQFF. The DNA of the CDR3 is TGTGCCACCAGTGATTCCCGGGGGGCGGGGTTGGATGAGCAGTTCTTC.

CDR3 DNA sequence: TGCGCCAGCAGCTTGGGAACTTACGGGAATGAGCAGTTCTTC. Its translation is CASSLGTYGNEQFF. The rearrangement links TRBV5-1 to TRBJ2-1; no reliable D call. The CDR3 contains 14 residues. Germline V gene sequence: CDR1 SGHRS, CDR2 YFSETQ. Trimming took 0 bases from V and 7 from J, leaving 11 bases between them.

The J gene is TRBJ2-1, the V gene TRBV10-3, with TRBD2 matching 15 bases. The CDR3 spans 20 residues. Germline V CDR1 and CDR2: ENHRY, SYGVKD. The V segment lost 2 bases and the J segment 7 bases; nucleotides outside the gene matches: 15. This CDR3 is CAISEGPSGTSGRRPNEQFF. The CDR3 coding sequence is TGTGCCATCAGTGAGGGGCCCTCGGGGACTAGCGGGAGGAGGCCTAATGAGCAGTTCTTC.

This clone was seen a handful of times. This chain uses TRBV30 with TRBJ2-1, with 9 positions matching TRBD2. The CDR3 totals 14 residues. Germline V lookup: CDR1 GTSNPN, CDR2 SVGIG (reference sequence). Trimming cost V 4 bases and J 0 bases; bases outside gene matches: 1. Written as DNA, the CDR3 is TGTGCCTGGAATAGCGGGGGCTCCTACAATGAGCAGTTCTTC. Its translation: CAWNSGGSYNEQFF.

This rearrangement joins TRBV11-2 to TRBJ2-5; 10 bases match TRBD2. The CDR3 runs 15 residues. From germline, CDR1 is SGHAT and CDR2 FQNNGV. V shed 3 bases, J shed 2 bases, and the junction held 3 bases outside the gene matches. CDR3 DNA: TGTGCCAGCAGCTTGGGACTAGCGACTCAAGAGACCCAGTACTTC. Translating gives CASSLGLATQETQYF.

The chain employs TRBV5-1 and TRBJ1-2; 8 nucleotides line up with TRBD1. Germline V gene data show CDR1 as SGHRS and CDR2 as YFSETQ. J lost 7 bases, V lost 2 bases, and 4 bases had no gene match. The CDR3 is 13 amino acids. The DNA for the CDR3 is TGCGCCAGCAGCTTTGGACAGGGAGCTGGCTACACCTTC. Translated: CASSFGQGAGYTF.

Details on this clone: Other DNA sequences of this sample code for an identical CDR3. The chain recombines TRBV14 with TRBJ1-2, with TRBD1 as a possible D gene (5 bases). The germline V and J ends were trimmed by 2 bases and 4 bases, with 5 bases remaining between them. The V gene's germline CDR1 is SGHDN and CDR2 FVKESK. This CDR3 spans 12 amino acids. The DNA for the CDR3 is TGTGCCAGCAGCCAACAGGGCTATGGCTACACCTTC. Residues: CASSQQGYGYTF.

This clone was picked up one time. V gene TRBV2 combines with J gene TRBJ2-3, with 9 bases lining up with TRBD1. The trim removed 5 bases at V and 4 bases at J, leaving 13 bases unmatched. The length of the CDR3 is 17 residues. From germline, CDR1 is SNHLY and CDR2 FYNNEI. The CDR3 DNA reads as TGTGCCAGCAGTCCGCGGACAGGGGATTTTGGATCAGATACGCAGTATTTT. The encoded protein is CASSPRTGDFGSDTQYF.

V and J are TRBV5-8 and TRBJ2-1; 9 positions match TRBD2. Unmatched junction bases numbered 13, after V lost 3 bases and J lost 9 bases. Germline CDR1 is SGHTS and CDR2 is YDEGEE. This CDR3 region has 16 residues. The CDR3 region has the DNA TGTGCCAGCAGCTCCCTCCGGAGCGGGGGGACGGGTGAGCAGTTCTTC. It yields the protein CASSSLRSGGTGEQFF.